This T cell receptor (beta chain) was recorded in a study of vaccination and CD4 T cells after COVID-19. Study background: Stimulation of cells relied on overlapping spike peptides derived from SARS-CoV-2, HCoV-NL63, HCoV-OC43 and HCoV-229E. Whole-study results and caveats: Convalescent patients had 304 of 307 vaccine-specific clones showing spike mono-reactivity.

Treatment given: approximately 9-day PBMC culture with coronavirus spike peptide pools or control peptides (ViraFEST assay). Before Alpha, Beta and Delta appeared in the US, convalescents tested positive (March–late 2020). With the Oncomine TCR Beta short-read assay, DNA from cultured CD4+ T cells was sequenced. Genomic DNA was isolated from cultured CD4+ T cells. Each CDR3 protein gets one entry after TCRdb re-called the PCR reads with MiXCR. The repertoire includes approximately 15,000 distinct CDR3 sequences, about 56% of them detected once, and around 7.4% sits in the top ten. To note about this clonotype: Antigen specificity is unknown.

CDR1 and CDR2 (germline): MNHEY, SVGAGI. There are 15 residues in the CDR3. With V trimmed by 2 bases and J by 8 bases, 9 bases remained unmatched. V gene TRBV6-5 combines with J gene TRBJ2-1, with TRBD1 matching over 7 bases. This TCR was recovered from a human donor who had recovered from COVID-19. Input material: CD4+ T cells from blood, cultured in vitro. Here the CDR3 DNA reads TGTGCCAGCAGTTACCCATCGACAGGGCGGGATGAGCAGTTCTTC. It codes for CASSYPSTGRDEQFF.